This T cell receptor beta chain was obtained from a study of blood T cells in healthy people across ages. Study context: T cells yielded about one barcoded beta molecule per two cells through template switching. Broader study findings: Diversity figures derived from one million T cells were judged to underestimate the true value.

The study isolated at least 6.5 million PBMCs from each sample. V lost 5 bases, J lost 5 bases, and 12 bases stayed unmatched. The germline CDR1 and CDR2 sequences are MGHRA and YSYEKL. This CDR3 contains 16 residues. Next came a second PCR, run for about 6 to 11 cycles, which used a sample-barcoded 5' primer along with a J-beta primer mix. Sequencing yielded, for each sample, at least 3 million paired-end reads carrying CDR3. TCRdb analysed the 5' RACE reads with MiXCR anew, one entry per CDR3 protein. The sample contains a few hundred thousand distinct CDR3 sequences, approximately 27% of which appear only once. This clonotype turned up a few times. What it recognizes is unknown.

The rearrangement links TRBV4-1 to TRBJ1-1, with 9 bases matching TRBD1. The TCR sequence derives from a woman in her 70s in good health. Input material: blood. CDR3 in DNA: TGCGCCAGCAGCTCACCCCCCGGGACAGGGTTAACTGAAGCTTTCTTT. Protein product: CASSSPPGTGLTEAFF.